This T cell receptor (beta chain) was sequenced for a study of blood T cell repertoires in COVID-19. Study overall: The origin of the acute and convalescent COVID-19 samples was the United States, Italy and Spain.

Recovery meant two consecutive negative NP/OP PCR tests, professional clearance, or resolved symptoms. The CDR3 sequence is 18 residues long. V gave up 5 bases and J gave up 7 bases; unmatched junction bases: 20. CDR1 is SGHTA and CDR2 is FQGTGA in the germline V gene. This clone was detected a few times. The protocol was immunoSEQ multiplex PCR, while the TCRdb copy is restricted to in-frame clones and leaves out a portion. The table records 310,000 or so clones, 70% to 90% of them present only once. This chain connects TRBV7-3 to TRBJ2-7, with TRBD1 matching 10 bases. Sequencing was done on a sample of PBMCs or T cells enriched from blood (not recorded which). The clonotype comes from a woman aged 40 to 49 who had recovered from COVID-19. CDR3 loop: CASSPSSRRGQGPREQYF. The CDR3 nucleotides read TGTGCCAGCAGCCCATCCTCTAGGAGGGGACAGGGGCCCCGGGAGCAGTACTTC.